Sequencing of this T cell receptor beta chain was carried out in a study of T-cell memory formation after mild COVID-19. Findings of the study overall: Largely, contracting CD4+ clones fell within CM and EM, and contracting CD8+ clones within EMRA. Pre-infection memory already had some responding clones, implying cross-reactive memory joined.

A remark on this clonotype: Its antigen is not identified.

CDR3 length: 8 amino acids. 5'RACE primed at constant segments yielded TCR alpha and TCR beta cDNA libraries bearing sample barcodes and UMIs. TCRdb called the 5' RACE reads again in MiXCR, with one record for every CDR3 protein. The data show some 310,000 distinct CDR3 sequences, 20% to 25% seen once. Material: PBMCs or a T cell subset sorted from them (not recorded which). The rearrangement joins TRBV21-1 to TRBJ1-5. TRBV21-1 is assigned pseudogene status. The TCR sequence derives from a man younger than 30 who had mild COVID-19 (a few samples of this study predate the infection). Cell type and time point are not known. For the CDR3, the DNA is TGTGCCTGCAGACCCCAGCATTTT. Its translation: CACRPQHF.